This TCR beta chain was sequenced during a study of T-cell memory formation after mild COVID-19 (dated by TCRdb to the early 2020s). About the full investigation: TCR sequence clusters from the two donors were largely donor specific. Longitudinal TCRalpha and TCRbeta repertoire sequencing tracked T-cell clones expanding and contracting after mild COVID-19 in a couple of donors. Two young, previously healthy adult volunteers made up the cohort, one male and one female. On the study overall, not on this receptor specifically: Clones contracting from day 15 to 85 had balanced CD4/CD8 phenotypes, while a second wave expanding from day 15 to 37 was biased towards CD4+. SARS-CoV-2 specificity was not confirmed for the second-wave clones peaking on day 37. Only a couple of mild cases were covered by the study, and larger cohorts that include severe cases with pre-infection samples were considered necessary. Contracting CD4+ clones turned up mainly in the CM and EM memory subsets, whereas EMRA was where CD8+ clones were enriched. The detection of some responding clones in pre-infection memory suggests that pre-existing cross-reactive memory T cells joined the SARS-CoV-2 response.

The instrument was an Illumina NovaSeq 6000. TCRalpha and TCRbeta cDNA libraries were constructed by 5'RACE with constant-segment primers, with sample barcodes and unique molecular identifiers being introduced. RNA was extracted from every sample with Trizol reagent. Library amplification was performed in two PCR steps, and a second sample barcode and Illumina TruSeq adapters were introduced in the second step. Sequencing of the libraries was done on an Illumina NovaSeq, producing 2 x 150 bp paired-end reads. The published analysis was carried out like this. With migec v1.2.7, reads were demultiplexed and then collapsed into UMI-guided consensus sequences. With mixcr v2.1.11, UMI consensuses were aligned to TRA and TRB V and J templates and assembled into clonotypes. Clonotypes were classified as expanded or contracted when called significant by both edgeR and NoisET, with noise models trained on biological replicates. For edgeR calls, a false discovery rate-adjusted p below 0.01 and a log2 fold-change threshold of 1 were applied. As an exploratory analysis of dynamics, PCA with hierarchical clustering was applied to max-normalized trajectories of the 1000 most abundant clonotypes. The CD4 or CD8 phenotype of responding clones was assigned using the separately sequenced CD4+ and CD8+ repertoires. TCRdb trimmed public reads at Q25 via fastp, called clones via MiXCR and kept in-frame beta chains. Rows are combined by CDR3 protein, so each entry shows the most common genes and DNA. The V and J calls and clone size are TCRdb's, not the authors'. This sample holds under 300,000 distinct CDR3 sequences; around 15% were observed only once. The ten largest make up roughly 23% of the sample.

The CDR3 runs 14 amino acids, cysteine and phenylalanine included. Kept here is only the CDR3 DNA, which spans 42 bases and is read in frame from base 1. Based on the germline V gene, the CDR1 and CDR2 sequences are LGHNA and YSLEER. V drops 2 bases and J drops 1 base, leaving 8 bases in between. Ficoll-Paque density gradient centrifugation was the method used to isolate PBMCs. The sample holds a few counts of this clonotype. Which antigen it targets is not known. No much larger clonotype is one base removed from it; base qualities were not supplied. Sequenced material: PBMCs or a T cell subset sorted from them (not recorded which). The V and J segments used are TRBV4-3 and TRBJ1-1; a tentative D match to TRBD1 spans 6 bases. This receptor was identified in a young man who had mild COVID-19 (a few samples of this study predate the infection). The sample titles of this study are shuffled in the database, so cell type and time point are left out; the donor was told from shared clones. Here the CDR3 is given as CASSQTDRNTEAFF. DNA sequence: TGCGCCAGCAGCCAAACGGACAGGAACACTGAAGCTTTCTTT.